This T cell receptor (beta chain) was documented in a study of T cell responses to AZD1222 COVID-19 vaccine. The method was immunoSEQ multiplex PCR; TCRdb's version includes in-frame clones alone and lacks a portion of them. The sample has about 180,000 clones, around 88% seen once. Source: peripheral blood, taken 28 days after the second AZD1222 dose. This receptor was identified in an adult who received the AZD1222 COVID-19 vaccine.

For the CDR3, the DNA is TGTGCCAGCAGCCAAGAGGGAAAGGGAATTCGGTCACCCCTCCACTTT. It codes for CASSQEGKGIRSPLHF. The rearrangement uses TRBV3-1 (or the pseudogene TRBV3-2) and TRBJ1-6; no definite D call. Germline lookup yields CDR1 LGHDT and CDR2 YNNKEL (reference sequence). V lost 0 bases and J 10 bases, leaving 16 bases between the germline ends. This CDR3 has 16 amino acids.